Listed here are 10 T cell receptor beta chains from one sample, sequenced in a study of identical twins. TCRdb re-called the 5' RACE reads with MiXCR, one entry per CDR3 protein. Counted here are approximately 690,000 distinct CDR3 sequences, approximately 6.1% occurring once; the ten biggest clones make up approximately 2%. What was sequenced was naive T cells sorted from blood. These receptors all stem from a man between 18 and 29 years old in good health.

Many counts were recorded for this clonotype. The chain has TRBV4-1 and TRBJ2-7; TRBD1 might be the D (5 bases). Germline values: CDR1 MGHRA, CDR2 YSYEKL. Trimming removed 2 bases from V and 2 bases from J, with 10 bases in between. This CDR3 is built from 14 residues. The CDR3 DNA is TGCGCCAGCAGCCAACTGCAGGGTCCCTACGAGCAGTACGTC. Its translation: CASSQLQGPYEQYV.

In this sample, this clonotype turned up a few times. The rearrangement links TRBV12-3 or TRBV12-4 to TRBJ2-6; D is possibly TRBD2 (7 bases). With 9 bases removed from V and 0 bases from J, the gap between germline ends came to 21 bases. CDR3 length: 18 residues. This chain's CDR3 is CASWGGWVGSSGANVLTF. Here the CDR3 DNA reads TGTGCCAGTTGGGGGGGCTGGGTAGGGAGCTCTGGGGCCAACGTCCTGACTTTC.

This clonotype was counted many times. The CDR3 protein is CASSLANSYEQYF. The DNA for the CDR3 is TGTGCCAGCAGCTTGGCCAACTCCTACGAGCAGTACTTC. The chain recombines TRBV11-3 with TRBJ2-7; D ambiguous. Between the trimmed V and J ends, which lost 3 bases and 0 bases, there was a span of 6 bases. This CDR3 is 13 amino acids long. The V gene's germline CDR1 is SGHNT and CDR2 YENEEA.

This clonotype was observed many times. The chain has TRBV5-1 and TRBJ2-4; the match to TRBD2 covers 8 bases. The germline V gene encodes CDR1 SGHRS and CDR2 YFSETQ. The CDR3 contains 16 residues. The junction had 13 bases not matched to a gene; V was cut back by 3 bases and J by 8 bases. The CDR3 region is CASSSLLSSGRDIQYF. For the CDR3, the DNA is TGCGCCAGCAGCTCCCTTCTGTCGAGCGGGAGAGACATTCAGTACTTC.

This clonotype was seen many times. The chain links TRBV2 to TRBJ2-7; no definite D call. V lost 8 bases, J lost 3 bases, and 14 bases lay in between. The CDR3 covers 13 residues. Looked up from germline, CDR1 is SNHLY and CDR2 is FYNNEI. CDR3 protein: CASGVRSNYEQYV. DNA of the CDR3: TGTGCCAGCGGGGTCAGGAGTAACTACGAGCAGTACGTC.

This sequence joins TRBV7-2 and TRBJ2-1; TRBD1 is a possible D gene (7 bases). V lost 5 bases and J 2 bases, leaving 13 bases between the germline ends. Germline loops: CDR1 SGHTA, CDR2 FQGNSA. The CDR3 consists of 15 residues. DNA for the CDR3: TGTGCCAGCAGCAGGGGACAGCGGGCCTACAATGAGCAGTTCTTC. It codes for CASSRGQRAYNEQFF.

This clonotype has at least ten counts. The chain uses TRBV7-2 and TRBJ2-2; D perhaps matches TRBD2 (5 bases). With 5 bases removed from V and 9 bases from J, the gap between germline ends came to 16 bases. Per the germline V gene, CDR1 is SGHTA and CDR2 is FQGNSA. There are 14 residues in the CDR3. The DNA for the CDR3 is TGTGCCAGCAGCCCGGGTCCGGGGAGACGGGAGCTGTTTTTT. Translating it yields CASSPGPGRRELFF.

This rearrangement joins TRBV5-1 to TRBJ1-6; no clear D. Trimming cost V 0 bases and J 8 bases, with 6 bases left between them. The germline gives CDR1 SGHRS, CDR2 YFSETQ. This CDR3 spans 13 amino acids. CDR3 region: CASSLEAYSPLHF. The CDR3 nucleotides are TGCGCCAGCAGCTTGGAGGCCTATTCACCCCTCCACTTT.

J is TRBJ2-4 and V is TRBV12-3 or TRBV12-4, with D unresolved. This CDR3 region has 16 residues. Trimming removed 6 bases at V and 0 bases at J, with 15 bases between. In DNA form, the CDR3 reads TGTGCCAGCAGCTATCAGCCGCGGATAGCCAAAAACATTCAGTACTTC. Protein sequence: CASSYQPRIAKNIQYF.

This clonotype was observed a handful of times. The J gene is TRBJ1-2, the V gene TRBV5-1, with D possibly matching TRBD1 (6 bases). CDR1 and CDR2 from the germline V gene are SGHRS and YFSETQ. CDR3 length equals 13 residues. V lost 4 bases to trimming and J lost 7 bases, with 14 bases between them. The CDR3, as DNA: TGCGCCAGCAGCGAGGATGGGACAAGTGGCTACACCTTC. Translated: CASSEDGTSGYTF.